What follows are 18 T cell receptor beta chains derived from one specimen sequenced in a study of spatial heterogeneity in lung cancer. Findings and limits, study-wide: Counts of expanded intratumoral alpha and beta TCRs tracked tumor mutation counts.

From the 5' RACE reads, TCRdb called clonotypes with MiXCR, one entry per CDR3 protein. The table includes over a thousand distinct CDR3 sequences, less than 20% detected once. No antigen is known for these receptors. As to time point: sample taken at primary tumor resection. The sample in question was lung tumor tissue, obtained at surgery. The receptors derive from a male donor with early-stage non-small cell lung cancer.

By its share, this clonotype is medium-sized. With the library built for alpha chains, this beta chain is off target and its frequency is not meaningful. The chain links TRBV25-1 to TRBJ1-4, with D perhaps TRBD1 (5 bases). Germline V gene lookup returns CDR1 MGHDK and CDR2 SYGVNS. Trimming removed 8 bases at V and 0 bases at J, with 10 bases between. This CDR3 is built from 14 residues. CDR3 DNA: TGTGCCAGCCAGGGCGGGGCAACTAATGAAAAACTGTTTTTT. Encoded protein: CASQGGATNEKLFF.

This clonotype is judged large. This beta chain is a stray read from a library made for alpha chains; its abundance is not meaningful. The gene calls are TRBV5-4 and TRBJ2-3; TRBD2 matches at 14 bases. The V gene end was trimmed by 4 bases and the J gene end by 1 base; junction bases not matched to a gene: 2. Looked up from germline, CDR1 is SGHNT and CDR2 is YYREEE (reference sequence). The CDR3 sequence is 16 residues long. CDR3 nucleotides: TGTGCCAGCAGCCGACTAGCGGGGGGGGGCACAGATACGCAGTATTTT. Translating gives CASSRLAGGGTDTQYF.

To note about this clonotype: A library prepared for alpha chains yielded this beta chain as an off-target read; its size is of little meaning. The chain has TRBV18 and TRBJ1-1; TRBD1 is a possible D gene (6 bases). This CDR3 region has 15 residues. Germline V gene sequence: CDR1 KGHSH, CDR2 LQKENI. The ends were cut back, 6 bases at V and 5 bases at J, with 19 bases in the middle. CDR3 amino acids: CASSPGQDRTTEAFF. Here the CDR3 DNA reads TGTGCCAGCTCCCCGGGCCAAGACAGGACTACTGAAGCTTTCTTT.

By frequency in the sample, this clonotype is medium-sized. Since the library was made to target alpha chains, this beta chain is a stray read and its abundance is not meaningful. The V and J genes are TRBV5-1 and TRBJ2-2; D possibly uses TRBD1 or TRBD2 (6 bases each). CDR1 SGHRS and CDR2 YFSETQ come from the germline V gene. This CDR3 spans 15 amino acids. The V end lost 3 bases, the J end lost 4 bases, and 13 bases lay between the germline ends. CDR3 DNA: TGCGCCAGCAGCTGGGGGGCCTCCGGCACCGGGGAGCTGTTTTTT. Its protein is CASSWGASGTGELFF.

This clonotype is termed medium-sized. This beta chain is an unintended read in a library built for alpha chains; its size means little. This rearrangement joins TRBV6-6 to TRBJ1-6; a weak D match, TRBD1 (5 bases). Trimming cost V 5 bases and J 4 bases, with 9 bases left between them. The CDR3 consists of 14 residues. Germline V gene lookup returns CDR1 MNHNY and CDR2 SVGAGI (reference sequence). In DNA, the CDR3 is TGTGCCAGCAGTCAGGGATATTATAATTCACCCCTCCACTTT. Amino acids: CASSQGYYNSPLHF.

This clonotype qualifies as large. This beta chain is a stray read from a library made for alpha chains; its abundance is not meaningful. The V gene is TRBV5-1, the J gene TRBJ1-1; possibly TRBD1 for D (5 bases). Per the germline V gene, CDR1 is SGHRS and CDR2 is YFSETQ. Trimming removed 5 bases from V and 8 bases from J, with 16 bases in between. The CDR3 covers 13 residues. CDR3 bases: TGCGCCAGCAGTGCCGACAGTCATTGGGAAGCTTTCTTT. Translating gives CASSADSHWEAFF.

This clonotype is classed as medium-sized. This beta chain is a stray sequence in a library constructed for alpha chains; its clone size is not meaningful. The V gene is TRBV5-4, the J gene TRBJ2-7; 10 positions match TRBD1. Germline values: CDR1 SGHNT, CDR2 YYREEE (reference sequence). The CDR3 runs to 15 residues. J lost 5 bases, V lost 4 bases, and 9 bases had no gene match. Here the CDR3 reads CASSLPGQGSHEQYF. For the CDR3, the DNA is TGTGCCAGCAGCCTACCGGGACAGGGGTCCCACGAGCAGTACTTC.

By sample share, this clonotype is medium-sized. Being off target in a library aimed at alpha chains, this beta chain has a size of little meaning. Here the CDR3 DNA reads TGCAGCGTCTCAGGCCTTGAAGCTTTCTTT. It translates to CSVSGLEAFF. The chain has TRBV29-1 and TRBJ1-1; D is unclear. The CDR3 sequence is 10 residues long. V was shortened by 6 bases and J by 7 bases, with 9 bases between the two germline ends. Germline V lookup: CDR1 SQVTM, CDR2 ANQGSEA. The whole variable domain, filled in from reference TRBV29-1 and TRBJ1-1, reads SAVISQKPSRDICQRGTSLTIQCQVDSQVTMMFWYRQQPGQSLTLIATANQGSEATYESGFVIDKFPISRPNLTFSTLTVSNMSPEDSSIYLCSVSGLEAFFGQGTRLTVV.

This clonotype rates as medium-sized. In a library made to pick up alpha chains, this beta chain is a stray read with a size that means little. The chain couples TRBV6-6 to TRBJ2-5, with D possibly being TRBD1 or TRBD2 (6 bases each). The CDR3 has 15 amino acids. In germline, CDR1 is MNHNY, CDR2 SVGAGI (reference sequence). V lost 6 bases and J lost 3, with 17 bases in between. The CDR3 DNA follows: TGTGCCAGCAGGGAGGGGCAGGGGAACAAAGAGACCCAGTACTTC. Residues: CASREGQGNKETQYF.

In regard to this clonotype: A library made for alpha chains picked up this beta chain off target, so its size means little. The V gene is TRBV29-1, the J gene TRBJ1-1; the D gene is possibly TRBD1 (6 bases). Trimming took 6 bases from V and 5 from J, leaving 19 bases between them. This CDR3 is built from 14 residues. Germline values: CDR1 SQVTM, CDR2 ANQGSEA. This CDR3 reads CSVGQSSGGTEAFF. The CDR3 DNA reads as TGCAGCGTCGGACAGAGTTCGGGAGGGACTGAAGCTTTCTTT.

Turning to this clonotype: A read error may account for a junction end that differs from germline. For a library built for alpha chains, this beta chain is a stray read; little rests on its size. The chain combines TRBV27 with TRBJ2-4; a weak D match, TRBD2 (6 bases). In germline, CDR1 is MNHEY, CDR2 SMNVEV (reference sequence). This CDR3 has 17 amino acids. The DNA for the CDR3 is TGTGTCAGCGCGGAGTGGTCTGGCGGGACGTCCAAAAACATTCAGTACTTC. Translating gives CVSAEWSGGTSKNIQYF.

In this sample, this clonotype is medium-sized. The conserved final phenylalanine or tryptophan is absent from the CDR3, which likely points to a read error. The limits of the CDR3 on the DNA are not certain, so only TCRdb's listed CDR3 is given. This beta chain turned up in a library designed for alpha chains; as an off-target read, its abundance says little. The rearrangement links TRBV7-8 to TRBJ2-1. The V gene's germline CDR1 is SGHVS and CDR2 FQNEAQ. The CDR3 adds up to 11 amino acids, both ends counted. CDR3 in amino acids: CASSLGVSNET.

This clonotype was seen more than once but under ten times. Little can be read into the size of this beta chain, an off-target read in a library designed for alpha chains. This chain connects TRBV9 to TRBJ1-1, with D uncertain. Germline V gives CDR1 SGDLS, CDR2 YYNGEE. The CDR3 sequence is 13 residues long. V lost 3 bases and J 0 bases, leaving 6 bases between the germline ends. The CDR3 here is CASSETVNTEAFF. CDR3 nucleotides: TGTGCCAGCAGCGAGACGGTGAACACTGAAGCTTTCTTT.

Of note for this clonotype: Found in a library prepared for alpha chains, this beta chain is an off-target read, and its abundance has little meaning. The chain recombines TRBV20-1 with TRBJ1-1; no definite D call. Germline CDR1 DFQATT, CDR2 SNEGSKA (reference sequence). This CDR3 is built from 12 residues. V shed 1 base and J shed 4 bases, with 7 bases lying between them. The CDR3 is CSARGPATEAFF. In nucleotides, the CDR3 is TGCAGTGCTAGAGGGCCCGCCACTGAAGCTTTCTTT.

Points on this clonotype: This beta chain lies outside the target of a library built for alpha chains; its clone size means little. The gene calls are TRBV19 and TRBJ1-1; D unclear. The CDR3 consists of 13 residues. Germline CDR1 and CDR2: LNHDA and SQIVND (reference sequence). Trimming removed 6 bases from V and 5 bases from J, with 13 bases in between. The CDR3 here is CASSNPERTEAFF. The CDR3 DNA reads TGTGCCAGTAGCAATCCCGAGAGAACTGAAGCTTTCTTT. The full variable domain, its missing parts supplied by reference TRBV19 and TRBJ1-1, is DGGITQSPKYLFRKEGQNVTLSCEQNLNHDAMYWYRQDPGQGLRLIYYSQIVNDFQKGDIAEGYSVSREKKESFPLTVTSAQKNPTAFYLCASSNPERTEAFFGQGTRLTVV.

A note on this clonotype: This beta chain is off target for a library built for alpha chains, so its abundance means little. The chain has TRBV15 and TRBJ2-3; D tentatively reads TRBD1 or TRBD2 (5 bases each). This CDR3 spans 17 amino acids. Germline V gene lookup returns CDR1 LNHNV and CDR2 YYDKDF (reference sequence). Trimming took off 2 bases at V and 0 bases at J, with 15 bases between the two ends. CDR3 in amino acids: CATSRRRGRSSTDTQYF. The DNA of the CDR3 is TGTGCCACCAGCAGACGACGGGGCAGGTCTAGCACAGATACGCAGTATTTT.

This clonotype rates as large. In a library made to pick up alpha chains, this beta chain is a stray read with a size that means little. The chain employs TRBV7-2 and TRBJ2-1; possible D gene TRBD2, 6 bases. The CDR3 totals 15 residues. CDR1 is SGHTA and CDR2 is FQGNSA in the germline V gene. Trimming pared 3 bases from V and 2 bases from J, leaving 11 bases between. Here the CDR3 DNA reads TGTGCCAGCAGCTTCACGGGACTTCCCTACAATGAGCAGTTCTTC. It yields the protein CASSFTGLPYNEQFF. The full variable domain, with the rest looked up from reference TRBV7-2 and TRBJ2-1, is GAGVSQSPSNKVTEKGKDVELRCDPISGHTALYWYRQSLGQGLEFLIYFQGNSAPDKSGLPSDRFSAERTGGSVSTLTIQRTQQEDSAVYLCASSFTGLPYNEQFFGPGTRLTVL.

By its share, this clonotype is medium-sized. Within a library made for alpha chains, this beta chain is off target, and its count is uninformative. The CDR3 sequence is CATGTAQETQYF. CDR3 nucleotide sequence: TGTGCCACAGGGACAGCCCAAGAGACCCAGTACTTC. The V and J genes are TRBV6-6 and TRBJ2-5; 7 nucleotides match TRBD1. The CDR3 totals 12 residues. Germline lookup yields CDR1 MNHNY and CDR2 SVGAGI (reference sequence). The V segment lost 10 bases and the J segment 1 base; nucleotides outside the gene matches: 3.